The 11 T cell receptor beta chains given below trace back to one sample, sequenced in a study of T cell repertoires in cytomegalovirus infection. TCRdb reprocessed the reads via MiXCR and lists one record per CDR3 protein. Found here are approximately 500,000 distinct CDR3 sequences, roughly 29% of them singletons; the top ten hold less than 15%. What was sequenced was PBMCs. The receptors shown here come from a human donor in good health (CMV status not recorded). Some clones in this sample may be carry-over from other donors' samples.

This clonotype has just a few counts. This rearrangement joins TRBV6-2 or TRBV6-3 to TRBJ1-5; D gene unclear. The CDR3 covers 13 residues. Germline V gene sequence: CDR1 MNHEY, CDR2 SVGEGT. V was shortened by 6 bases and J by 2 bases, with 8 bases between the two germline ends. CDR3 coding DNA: TGTGCCAGCAGGGAGACTCGCAATCAGCCCCAGCATTTT. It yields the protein CASRETRNQPQHF.

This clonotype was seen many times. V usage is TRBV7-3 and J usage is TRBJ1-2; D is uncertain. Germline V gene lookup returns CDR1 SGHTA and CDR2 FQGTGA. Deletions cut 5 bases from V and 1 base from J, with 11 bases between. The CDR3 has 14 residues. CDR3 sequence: CASSRYGDNYGYTF. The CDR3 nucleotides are TGTGCCAGCAGCCGATACGGTGATAACTATGGCTACACCTTC.

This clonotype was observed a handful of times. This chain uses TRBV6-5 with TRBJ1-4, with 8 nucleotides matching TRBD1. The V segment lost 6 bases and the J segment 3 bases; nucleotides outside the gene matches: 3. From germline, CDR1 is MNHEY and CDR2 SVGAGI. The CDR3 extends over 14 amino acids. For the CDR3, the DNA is TGTGCCAGCAGGCCACAGGGGGCTAATGAAAAACTGTTTTTT. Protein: CASRPQGANEKLFF.

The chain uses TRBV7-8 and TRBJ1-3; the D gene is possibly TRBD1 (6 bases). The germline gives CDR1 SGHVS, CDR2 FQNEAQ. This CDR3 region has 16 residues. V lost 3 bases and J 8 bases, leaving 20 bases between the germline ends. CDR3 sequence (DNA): TGTGCCAGCAGCTTCCTTGAGGGGGGCCTTGGCGACACCATATATTTT. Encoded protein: CASSFLEGGLGDTIYF.

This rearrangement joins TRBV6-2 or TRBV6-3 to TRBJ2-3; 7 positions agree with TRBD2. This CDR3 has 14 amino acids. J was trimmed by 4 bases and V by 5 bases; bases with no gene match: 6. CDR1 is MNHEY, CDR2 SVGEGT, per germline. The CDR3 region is CASSRLATSDTQYF. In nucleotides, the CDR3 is TGTGCCAGCAGTCGACTAGCTACCTCAGATACGCAGTATTTT.

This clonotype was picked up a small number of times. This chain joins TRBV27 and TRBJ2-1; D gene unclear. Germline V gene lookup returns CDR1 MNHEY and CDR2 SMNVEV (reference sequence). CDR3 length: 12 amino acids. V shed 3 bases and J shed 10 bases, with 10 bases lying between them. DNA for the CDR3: TGTGCCAGCAGTTTGTACCGGAGCGAGCAGTTCTTC. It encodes CASSLYRSEQFF.

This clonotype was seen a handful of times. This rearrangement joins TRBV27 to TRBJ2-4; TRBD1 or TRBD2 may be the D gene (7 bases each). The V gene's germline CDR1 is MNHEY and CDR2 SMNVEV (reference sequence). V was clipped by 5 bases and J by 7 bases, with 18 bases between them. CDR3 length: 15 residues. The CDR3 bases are TGTGCCAGCAGTCAGGCAGTCAGGGGGGGGAACATTCAGTACTTC. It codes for CASSQAVRGGNIQYF.

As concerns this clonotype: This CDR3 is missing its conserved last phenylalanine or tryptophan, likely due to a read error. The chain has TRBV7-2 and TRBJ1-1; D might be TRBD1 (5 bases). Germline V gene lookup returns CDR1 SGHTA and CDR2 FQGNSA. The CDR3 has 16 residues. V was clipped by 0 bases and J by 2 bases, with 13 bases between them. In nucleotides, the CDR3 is TGTGCCAGCAGCTTAGCGCCTCGAGGGGCTAACACTGAAGCTTTCATT. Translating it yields CASSLAPRGANTEAFI.

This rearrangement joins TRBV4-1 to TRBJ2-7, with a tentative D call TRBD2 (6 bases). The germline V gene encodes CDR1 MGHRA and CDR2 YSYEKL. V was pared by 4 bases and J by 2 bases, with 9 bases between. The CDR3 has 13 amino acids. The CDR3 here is CASSRGLAYEQYF. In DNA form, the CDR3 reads TGCGCCAGCAGCCGGGGACTTGCCTACGAGCAGTACTTC.

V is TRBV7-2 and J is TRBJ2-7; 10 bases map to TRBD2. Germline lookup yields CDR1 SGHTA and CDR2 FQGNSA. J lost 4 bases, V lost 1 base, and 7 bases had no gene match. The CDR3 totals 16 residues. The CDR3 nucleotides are TGTGCCAGCAGCTTAGGAGGTTCGACTAGCGGGTACGAGCAGTACTTC. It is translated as CASSLGGSTSGYEQYF.

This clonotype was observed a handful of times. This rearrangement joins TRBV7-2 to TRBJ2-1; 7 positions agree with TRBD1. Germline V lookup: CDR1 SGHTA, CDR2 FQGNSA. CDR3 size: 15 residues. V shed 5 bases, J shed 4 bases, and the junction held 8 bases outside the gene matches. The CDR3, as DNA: TGTGCCAGCAGCGCCACCGGACAGGCTTACAATGAGCAGTTCTTC. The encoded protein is CASSATGQAYNEQFF. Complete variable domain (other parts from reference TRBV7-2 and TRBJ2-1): GAGVSQSPSNKVTEKGKDVELRCDPISGHTALYWYRQSLGQGLEFLIYFQGNSAPDKSGLPSDRFSAERTGGSVSTLTIQRTQQEDSAVYLCASSATGQAYNEQFFGPGTRLTVL.